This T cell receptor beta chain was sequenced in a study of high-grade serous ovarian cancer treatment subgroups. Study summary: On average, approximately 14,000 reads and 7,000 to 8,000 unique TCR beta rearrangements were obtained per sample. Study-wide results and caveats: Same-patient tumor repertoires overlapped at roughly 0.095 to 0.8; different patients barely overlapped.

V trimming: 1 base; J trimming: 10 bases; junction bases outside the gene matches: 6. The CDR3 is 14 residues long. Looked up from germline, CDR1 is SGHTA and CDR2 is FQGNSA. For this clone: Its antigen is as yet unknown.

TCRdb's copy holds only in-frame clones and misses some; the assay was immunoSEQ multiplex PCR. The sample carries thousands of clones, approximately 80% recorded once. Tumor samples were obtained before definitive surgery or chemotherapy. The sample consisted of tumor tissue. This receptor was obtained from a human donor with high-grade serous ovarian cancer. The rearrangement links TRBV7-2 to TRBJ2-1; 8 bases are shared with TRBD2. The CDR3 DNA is TGTGCCAGCAGCTTAGTTTCGGGGGGGAGAGAGCAGTTCTTC. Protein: CASSLVSGGREQFF. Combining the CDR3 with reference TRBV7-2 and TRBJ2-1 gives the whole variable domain GAGVSQSPSNKVTEKGKDVELRCDPISGHTALYWYRQSLGQGLEFLIYFQGNSAPDKSGLPSDRFSAERTGGSVSTLTIQRTQQEDSAVYLCASSLVSGGREQFFGPGTRLTVL.